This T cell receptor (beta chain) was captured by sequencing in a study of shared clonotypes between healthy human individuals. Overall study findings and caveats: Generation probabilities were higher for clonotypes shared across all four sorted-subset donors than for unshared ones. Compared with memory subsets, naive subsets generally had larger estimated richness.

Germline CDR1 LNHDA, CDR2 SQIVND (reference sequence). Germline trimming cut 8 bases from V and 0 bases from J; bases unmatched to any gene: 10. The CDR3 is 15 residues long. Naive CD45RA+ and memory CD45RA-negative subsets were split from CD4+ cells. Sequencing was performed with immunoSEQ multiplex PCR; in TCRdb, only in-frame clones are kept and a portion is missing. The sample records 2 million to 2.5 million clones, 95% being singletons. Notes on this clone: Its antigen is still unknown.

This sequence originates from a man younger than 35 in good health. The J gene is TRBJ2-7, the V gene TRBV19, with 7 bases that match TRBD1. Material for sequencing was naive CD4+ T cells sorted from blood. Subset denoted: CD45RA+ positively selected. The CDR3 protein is CASSADRASSYEQYF. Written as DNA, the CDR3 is TGTGCCAGTTCCGCAGACAGGGCAAGCTCCTACGAGCAGTACTTC.